Below, 8 T cell receptor beta chains from the same sample are listed, as sequenced in a study of T-cell reconstitution after alpha-beta-depleted transplantation in children. Construction of the TCRbeta library involved unique molecular identifiers. One entry per CDR3 protein, called by TCRdb with MiXCR from the PCR reads. Here the sample spans some 220,000 distinct CDR3 sequences, approximately 10% being singletons. Sequenced material: PBMCs, taken before TCRalphabeta/CD19-depleted stem cell transplant. The receptors originated from a child under three years old with acute myeloid leukemia, due to receive a stem cell transplant.

This clonotype has a count of ten or more. The chain links TRBV29-1 to TRBJ2-1; the match to TRBD2 covers 8 bases. Germline CDR1 is SQVTM and CDR2 is ANQGSEA. The CDR3 totals 15 residues. Trimming took 3 bases from V and 3 from J; bases not matched to a gene: 7. CDR3 sequence: CSVEGIAGLYNEQFF. CDR3 coding DNA: TGCAGCGTTGAGGGGATAGCGGGACTCTACAATGAGCAGTTCTTC.

In its sample, this clonotype was seen many times. The chain carries TRBV7-8 and TRBJ2-1; tentative D call: TRBD2 (6 bases). Trimming stripped 3 bases from V and 0 bases from J, with 18 bases between. There are 18 residues in the CDR3. Germline CDR1 and CDR2: SGHVS and FQNEAQ. This CDR3 reads CASSFTILAGASYNEQFF. The DNA of the CDR3 is TGTGCCAGCAGCTTCACCATACTAGCAGGCGCCTCCTACAATGAGCAGTTCTTC.

This clonotype was detected ten times or more. The rearrangement uses TRBV28 and TRBJ1-6; D gene unclear. Germline CDR1 is MDHEN and CDR2 is SYDVKM. The ends were cut back, 5 bases at V and 6 bases at J, with 8 bases in the middle. CDR3 length: 13 amino acids. CDR3 loop: CASSPTSNSPLHF. DNA of the CDR3: TGTGCCAGCAGTCCGACAAGTAATTCACCCCTCCACTTT.

The rearrangement joins TRBV5-1 to TRBJ2-1; 11 bases are a match to TRBD2. This CDR3 is 19 amino acids long. The V and J ends lost 7 bases and 4 bases, in that order; junction bases with no gene match: 19. The V gene's germline CDR1 is SGHRS and CDR2 YFSETQ. The CDR3 nucleotides read TGCGCCAGCGTTCCGGGACTCCTGACTAGCGGGATTACTTACAATGAGCAGTTCTTC. It yields the protein CASVPGLLTSGITYNEQFF.

This clonotype was recorded at least ten times. The V call is TRBV7-9, the J call TRBJ2-3; TRBD1 aligns across 10 bases. After removal of 6 bases from V and 1 base from J, the junction contained 10 bases not matched to a gene. This CDR3 region has 17 residues. Germline-derived CDR1 and CDR2 are SEHNR and FQNEAQ (reference sequence). CDR3 DNA sequence: TGTGCCAGCAGAACACTCGGTGGGACAGGGGGCACAGATACGCAGTATTTT. This codes for CASRTLGGTGGTDTQYF. Complete variable domain (other parts from reference TRBV7-9 and TRBJ2-3): DTGVSQNPRHKITKRGQNVTFRCDPISEHNRLYWYRQTLGQGPEFLTYFQNEAQLEKSRLLSDRFSAERPKGSFSTLEIQRTEQGDSAMYLCASRTLGGTGGTDTQYFGPGTRLTVL.

This clonotype was seen repeatedly, ten times or more. Compared with germline, one end of the junction differs, possibly owing to a read error. The gene calls are TRBV12-3 or TRBV12-4 and TRBJ2-7, with a tentative D call TRBD1 (7 bases). The CDR3 consists of 14 residues. This CDR3 reads CASSFGGGSYEQYF. Written as DNA, the CDR3 is TGCGCCAGCAGCTTTGGAGGGGGCAGCTACGAGCAGTACTTC.

The V gene is TRBV28, the J gene TRBJ2-7, with D tentatively TRBD1 or TRBD2 (6 bases each). This CDR3 has 16 residues. V lost 5 bases to trimming and J lost 0 bases, with 17 bases between them. Germline lookup yields CDR1 MDHEN and CDR2 SYDVKM. As DNA, the CDR3 is TGTGCCAGCAGTCCACGGGGGACAACCGCCTCCTACGAGCAGTACTTC. Protein: CASSPRGTTASYEQYF.

The V gene is TRBV11-2, the J gene TRBJ2-2; D might be TRBD2 (5 bases). Germline values: CDR1 SGHAT, CDR2 FQNNGV. Trimming pared 1 base from V and 3 bases from J, leaving 12 bases between. This CDR3 is built from 16 residues. The CDR3 here is CASSLAGLAYTGELFF. The CDR3 DNA reads TGTGCCAGCAGCTTAGCTGGGTTAGCGTACACCGGGGAGCTGTTTTTT.